Below are 30 T cell receptor beta chains sequenced from a single sample in a study of blood T cell repertoires in COVID-19. Measured with immunoSEQ multiplex PCR; TCRdb has only the in-frame clones, and not every one. This sample has 75,000 to 95,000 clones; around 90% occur once, and the top ten carry about 2.4%. The sample was peripheral blood. All receptors come from a human donor in a cohort sampled during active COVID-19.

This chain connects TRBV9 to TRBJ2-7; TRBD1 aligns across 8 bases. This CDR3 contains 13 residues. V was pared by 3 bases and J by 3 bases, with 2 bases of the junction left unmatched. Germline-derived CDR1 and CDR2 are SGDLS and YYNGEE. The CDR3 region is CASSAGGNYEQYF. The CDR3 DNA follows: TGTGCCAGCAGCGCAGGGGGCAACTACGAGCAGTACTTC.

The chain links TRBV18 to TRBJ2-1, with D perhaps matching TRBD2 (6 bases). This CDR3 comprises 15 residues. Trimming took off 5 bases at V and 0 bases at J, with 11 bases between the two ends. The germline CDR1 and CDR2 sequences are KGHSH and LQKENI. CDR3 in amino acids: CASSEAGSSYNEQFF. DNA for the CDR3: TGTGCCAGCTCAGAGGCGGGGAGCTCCTACAATGAGCAGTTCTTC. The complete variable domain, with remaining parts taken from reference TRBV18 and TRBJ2-1, reads NAGVMQNPRHLVRRRGQEARLRCSPMKGHSHVYWYRQLPEEGLKFMVYLQKENIIDESGMPKERFSAEFPKEGPSILRIQQVVRGDSAAYFCASSEAGSSYNEQFFGPGTRLTVL.

J is TRBJ1-2 and V is TRBV4-1; no reliable D call. Germline-derived CDR1 and CDR2 are MGHRA and YSYEKL. Trimming shortened V by 4 bases and J by 0 bases, and 12 bases separated the two germline ends. CDR3 length: 15 residues. For the CDR3, the DNA is TGCGCCAGCAGCCGAACAGAAGAACCTAACTATGGCTACACCTTC. Translated: CASSRTEEPNYGYTF.

The chain recombines TRBV30 with TRBJ1-1; a weak D match, TRBD1 (6 bases). Germline CDR1 and CDR2: GTSNPN and SVGIG (reference sequence). This CDR3 contains 13 residues. Trimming took 8 bases from V and 6 from J, leaving 19 bases between them. CDR3 sequence (DNA): TGTGCCCAGAGAGGCAGGGGCCGCCCTGAAGCTTTCTTT. Translating it yields CAQRGRGRPEAFF. Full variable domain (missing parts from reference TRBV30 and TRBJ1-1): SQTIHQWPATLVQPVGSPLSLECTVEGTSNPNLYWYRQAAGRGLQLLFYSVGIGQISSEVPQNLSASRPQDRQFILSSKKLLLSDSGFYLCAQRGRGRPEAFFGQGTRLTVV.

The count of this clone is one. Germline and junction disagree at one end, which may indicate a read error. V usage is TRBV7-7 and J usage is TRBJ2-5; 10 bases agree with TRBD2. From germline, CDR1 is SSHAT and CDR2 FNYEAQ (reference sequence). The CDR3 runs 15 residues. The CDR3 is CASSLAGAAQETQYF. CDR3 bases: TGTGCCAGCAGCCTAGCGGGAGCGGCACAAGAGACCCAGTACTTC. Full variable domain (missing parts from reference TRBV7-7 and TRBJ2-5): GAGVSQSPRYKVTKRGQDVTLRCDPISSHATLYWYQQALGQGPEFLTYFNYEAQPDKSGLPSDRFSAERPEGSISTLTIQRTEQRDSAMYRCASSLAGAAQETQYFGPGTRLLVL.

This chain uses TRBV5-4 with TRBJ2-2; 10 bases are shared with TRBD2. The junction had 1 base not matched to a gene; V was cut back by 4 bases and J by 1 base. This CDR3 has 15 residues. CDR1 SGHNT and CDR2 YYREEE come from the germline V gene (reference sequence). The CDR3 is CASSRLAGNTGELFF. The CDR3 DNA follows: TGTGCCAGCAGCCGACTAGCGGGGAACACCGGGGAGCTGTTTTTT.

The gene calls are TRBV7-9 and TRBJ2-7; 7 bases map to TRBD2. V dropped 5 bases and J dropped 0; count of bases not matched to a gene: 10. The CDR3 spans 16 residues. The germline V gene has CDR1 SEHNR and CDR2 FQNEAQ (reference sequence). This chain's CDR3 is CASSLAVGGSSYEQYF. CDR3 sequence (DNA): TGTGCCAGCAGCCTCGCTGTGGGGGGGAGCTCCTACGAGCAGTACTTC.

This clone has just one count. The genes are TRBV3-1 (or the pseudogene TRBV3-2) and TRBJ1-5; D might be TRBD1 (6 bases). Trimming removed 2 bases at V and 7 bases at J, with 15 bases between. The CDR3 sequence is 15 residues long. CDR1 is LGHDT and CDR2 is YNNKEL in the germline V gene (reference sequence). The CDR3 DNA is TGTGCCAGCAGCCAATATCTAACAGGGAGACAGCCCCAGCATTTT. Translated, it gives CASSQYLTGRQPQHF.

This chain links TRBV10-2 with TRBJ2-7, with D possibly being TRBD2 (6 bases). V dropped 2 bases and J dropped 4 bases, with 9 bases sitting between them. CDR1 and CDR2 from the germline V gene are WSHSY and SAAADI. The CDR3 sequence is 13 residues long. The CDR3 DNA is TGCGCCAGCAGTGAGCCCGGGAGTTACGAGCAGTACTTC. This encodes CASSEPGSYEQYF.

The gene calls are TRBV24-1 and TRBJ2-2; 10 bases align to TRBD2. Germline V gene sequence: CDR1 KGHDR, CDR2 SFDVKD. V shed 9 bases and J 3 bases; nucleotides not matched to a gene: 9. The CDR3 has 16 amino acids. CDR3 residues: CATPALAGEYTGELFF. In nucleotides, the CDR3 is TGTGCCACCCCGGCCCTAGCGGGAGAGTACACCGGGGAGCTGTTTTTT.

This rearrangement joins TRBV4-2 to TRBJ2-5, with 9 bases matching TRBD2. This CDR3 is 14 amino acids long. The V gene's germline CDR1 is LGHNA and CDR2 YNFKEQ. The V and J ends lost 4 bases and 5 bases, in that order; junction bases with no gene match: 5. The CDR3 loop reads CASSPAGGGETQYF. The DNA for the CDR3 is TGTGCCAGCAGCCCGGCGGGAGGGGGGGAGACCCAGTACTTC.

V and J are TRBV19 and TRBJ2-3; TRBD2 matches at 13 bases. Germline V lookup: CDR1 LNHDA, CDR2 SQIVND (reference sequence). Losses at the gene ends were 9 bases for V and 3 bases for J; bases not matched to a gene: 3. There are 14 residues in the CDR3. The CDR3 loop reads CASQTSGGTDTQYF. The CDR3 bases are TGTGCCAGCCAGACTAGCGGGGGGACAGATACGCAGTATTTT.

The V call is TRBV12-3 or TRBV12-4, the J call TRBJ1-1; TRBD1 matches at 8 bases. The CDR3 is made up of 13 amino acids. With V trimmed by 6 bases and J by 7 bases, 7 bases remained unmatched. The DNA of the CDR3 is TGTGCCAGCAGCCTGAGGGACAGGTATGAAGCTTTCTTT. Translating it yields CASSLRDRYEAFF.

V is TRBV5-1 and J is TRBJ1-2; TRBD1 agrees at 7 bases. The CDR3 runs 15 residues. Germline V gene lookup returns CDR1 SGHRS and CDR2 YFSETQ. V was clipped by 4 bases and J by 7 bases; unmatched bases: 13. The CDR3 spells CASSTDRQGSRGYTF. The CDR3 DNA reads as TGCGCCAGCAGCACCGACCGACAGGGATCCCGTGGCTACACCTTC.

The CDR3 region is CASKGAGNLYEQYF. CDR3 DNA sequence: TGTGCCAGCAAGGGGGCGGGGAATCTATACGAGCAGTACTTC. V gene TRBV6-5 combines with J gene TRBJ2-7; tentative D call: TRBD1 (7 bases). The CDR3 loop spans 14 amino acids. Germline assignment: CDR1 MNHEY and CDR2 SVGAGI. V gave up 7 bases and J gave up 4 bases, with 17 bases separating them.

The chain uses TRBV5-1 and TRBJ2-1, with 13 bases aligning to TRBD2. Germline CDR1 SGHRS, CDR2 YFSETQ. The V segment lost 3 bases and the J segment 4 bases; nucleotides outside the gene matches: 4. The CDR3 covers 16 residues. The CDR3 loop is CASSSPGLAGYNEQFF. In DNA form, the CDR3 reads TGCGCCAGCAGCTCACCGGGACTAGCGGGATACAATGAGCAGTTCTTC. Supplemented by reference TRBV5-1 and TRBJ2-1, the full variable domain reads KAGVTQTPRYLIKTRGQQVTLSCSPISGHRSVSWYQQTPGQGLQFLFEYFSETQRNKGNFPGRFSGRQFSNSRSEMNVSTLELGDSALYLCASSSPGLAGYNEQFFGPGTRLTVL.

This clone showed up just once. DNA for the CDR3: TGTGCCAGCAGTTACACAGGGGGCAGGAGCTACGAGCAGTACTTC. Its protein is CASSYTGGRSYEQYF. This chain links TRBV6-5 with TRBJ2-7; 9 nucleotides line up with TRBD1. CDR3 length: 15 residues. J lost 3 bases, V lost 2 bases, and 5 bases had no gene match. CDR1 is MNHEY and CDR2 is SVGAGI in the germline V gene.

The chain recombines TRBV28 with TRBJ1-4, with D perhaps matching TRBD1 (6 bases). V lost 11 bases and J lost 3, with 19 bases in between. This CDR3 is built from 15 residues. Germline loops: CDR1 MDHEN, CDR2 SYDVKM. The CDR3 nucleotides read TGTGCCTCCAACAGGGCACCCGTACCTAATGAAAAACTGTTTTTT. As protein: CASNRAPVPNEKLFF.

The rearrangement links TRBV19 to TRBJ2-4; 7 bases fit TRBD1. With V trimmed by 7 bases and J by 6 bases, 12 bases remained unmatched. This CDR3 spans 15 amino acids. CDR1 and CDR2 (germline): LNHDA, SQIVND (reference sequence). The chain's CDR3 is CASTPDRLGGNIQYF. The CDR3 DNA sequence: TGTGCCAGTACTCCGGACAGGTTGGGTGGAAACATTCAGTACTTC. The complete variable domain, with remaining parts taken from reference TRBV19 and TRBJ2-4, reads DGGITQSPKYLFRKEGQNVTLSCEQNLNHDAMYWYRQDPGQGLRLIYYSQIVNDFQKGDIAEGYSVSREKKESFPLTVTSAQKNPTAFYLCASTPDRLGGNIQYFGAGTRLSVL.

The chain carries TRBV28 and TRBJ1-1; D is undetermined. The CDR3 spans 16 residues. The germline CDR1 and CDR2 sequences are MDHEN and SYDVKM. V shed 4 bases and J shed 5 bases, with 20 bases lying between them. The CDR3 loop is CASSSPADSTGTEAFF. The CDR3 DNA reads as TGTGCCAGCAGTTCGCCCGCAGACTCCACGGGGACTGAAGCTTTCTTT.

The rearrangement joins TRBV2 to TRBJ2-1, with 9 bases identical to TRBD1. The CDR3 sequence is 15 residues long. V trimming: 4 bases; J trimming: 0 bases; junction bases outside the gene matches: 1. In germline, CDR1 is SNHLY, CDR2 FYNNEI. Here the CDR3 reads CASSADRGSYNEQFF. DNA of the CDR3: TGTGCCAGCAGTGCGGACAGGGGCTCCTACAATGAGCAGTTCTTC.

This rearrangement joins TRBV4-1 to TRBJ1-5, with no clear D. The CDR3 totals 17 residues. The ends were cut back, 0 bases at V and 7 bases at J, with 19 bases in the middle. The germline CDR1 and CDR2 sequences are MGHRA and YSYEKL. CDR3: CASSQDPGRIGGQPQHF. Here the CDR3 DNA reads TGCGCCAGCAGCCAAGACCCCGGACGCATCGGCGGGCAGCCCCAGCATTTT.

The J gene is TRBJ2-7, the V gene TRBV19, with 9 bases aligning to TRBD1. The CDR3 extends over 16 amino acids. After removal of 5 bases from V and 5 bases from J, the junction contained 13 bases not matched to a gene. Germline CDR1 is LNHDA and CDR2 is SQIVND (reference sequence). Here the CDR3 reads CASSSPPGQGIDEQYF. CDR3 nucleotides: TGTGCCAGTAGTTCACCTCCGGGACAGGGAATCGACGAGCAGTACTTC.

V is TRBV27 and J is TRBJ2-7; 7 nucleotides agree with TRBD2. The germline V gene encodes CDR1 MNHEY and CDR2 SMNVEV (reference sequence). With V trimmed by 2 bases and J by 2 bases, 3 bases remained unmatched. This CDR3 region has 14 residues. CDR3 DNA sequence: TGTGCCAGCAGTTTAGCCGGGGGGACCTACGAGCAGTACTTC. Its translation is CASSLAGGTYEQYF.

The V and J genes are TRBV27 and TRBJ1-5; 7 bases are a match to TRBD1. CDR3 length equals 15 residues. J lost 3 bases, V lost 5 bases, and 7 bases had no gene match. Germline lookup yields CDR1 MNHEY and CDR2 SMNVEV (reference sequence). The CDR3 region has the DNA TGTGCCAGCAGTCCCGACAGGGTAAACAATCAGCCCCAGCATTTT. This gives the protein CASSPDRVNNQPQHF.

The rearrangement joins TRBV6-6 to TRBJ1-2; no clear D gene. There are 11 residues in the CDR3. Germline V gene data show CDR1 as MNHNY and CDR2 as SVGAGI (reference sequence). V shed 7 bases and J shed 8 bases, with 11 bases lying between them. CDR3 in amino acids: CASTRSFGYTF. For the CDR3, the DNA is TGTGCCAGCACCCGTAGTTTCGGCTACACCTTC.

This sequence joins TRBV18 and TRBJ2-5; 7 bases align to TRBD1. Germline-derived CDR1 and CDR2 are KGHSH and LQKENI. This CDR3 contains 13 residues. Trimming cost V 6 bases and J 2 bases; bases outside gene matches: 3. The CDR3 DNA reads as TGTGCCAGCTCGGGGACAGCACAAGAGACCCAGTACTTC. Translating it yields CASSGTAQETQYF.

The chain carries TRBV29-1 and TRBJ1-2; 9 bases align to TRBD1. V was clipped by 6 bases and J by 8 bases; unmatched bases: 10. Per the germline V gene, CDR1 is SQVTM and CDR2 is ANQGSEA. The CDR3 runs to 13 residues. The CDR3 reads CSVPGTGLWGYTF. The CDR3 coding sequence is TGCAGCGTACCCGGGACAGGGCTTTGGGGCTACACCTTC. The full variable domain, in which reference TRBV29-1 and TRBJ1-2 provide the parts outside the CDR3, is SAVISQKPSRDICQRGTSLTIQCQVDSQVTMMFWYRQQPGQSLTLIATANQGSEATYESGFVIDKFPISRPNLTFSTLTVSNMSPEDSSIYLCSVPGTGLWGYTFGSGTRLTVV.

CDR3 bases: TGTGCCATCAGTCAGACTAGCGGGGGGGCCTTGAATGAGCAGTTCTTC. It translates to CAISQTSGGALNEQFF. The chain carries TRBV10-3 and TRBJ2-1; 14 bases agree with TRBD2. The V gene end was trimmed by 5 bases and the J gene end by 7 bases; junction bases not matched to a gene: 7. Germline V lookup: CDR1 ENHRY, CDR2 SYGVKD. The CDR3 totals 16 residues.

The chain links TRBV30 to TRBJ1-2; TRBD1 is a possible D gene (6 bases). V gave up 1 base and J gave up 8 bases, with 17 bases separating them. Germline V gives CDR1 GTSNPN, CDR2 SVGIG (reference sequence). The CDR3 has 14 amino acids. The CDR3 region has the DNA TGTGCCTGGAGTGGCTGGCGGGGCGGGGGCGGCTACACCTTC. Translating it yields CAWSGWRGGGGYTF.